The sequence of this TCR beta chain was determined in a study of OX40 agonist ivuxolimab in advanced cancers. About the research overall: Of the patients, three showed partial responses, one with hepatocellular carcinoma and two with cutaneous melanoma. Study-wide results and caveats: On average, CD8+ T cells had more expanded clones than CD4+. With doses of 0.1 to 3.0 mg/kg, CD4+ and CD8+ blood T cells had undergone clonal expansion by week 6.

The protocol was immunoSEQ multiplex PCR, while the TCRdb copy is restricted to in-frame clones and leaves out a portion. Of some 30,000 clones in the sample, roughly 79% were seen once. With respect to this clone: As yet, its antigen is unknown.

Collection of blood occurred at baseline, at cycle 4 day 1, and at cycle 7 day 1. The CDR3 contains 11 residues. CDR1 and CDR2 (germline): LNHDA, SQIVND (reference sequence). Trimming removed 8 bases at V and 8 bases at J, with 9 bases between. The V call is TRBV19, the J call TRBJ2-2; D remains ambiguous. The source of this sequence is an adult with an advanced solid tumor such as melanoma, head and neck, liver or kidney cancer. The source material was CD4+ or CD8+ T cells sorted from blood, sampled in a trial of the OX40 agonist ivuxolimab. CDR3 DNA: TGTGCCAGTTCCTCCTGGGGGGAGCTGTTTTTT. Protein: CASSSWGELFF.